The text below deals with one TCR beta chain. This clone has just one count. Its antigen is currently not known. Base qualities are not at hand, and no much larger clone is one base apart. Enrolling through a virtual design, the prospective study's participants ranged in age from roughly 18 to 89 years and lived across roughly 23 United States geographic areas. In the prospective study, participants were assigned to cohorts based on the clinical history participants reported in a screening survey and a study questionnaire. Recovered participants in ImmuneRACE Cohort 3 were defined by two consecutive negative NP/OP PCR tests, clearance by a healthcare professional, or resolution of symptoms. In the prospective study, whole blood, serum and a nasopharyngeal or oropharyngeal swab were collected from each participant by mobile phlebotomists. Over a roughly two-month period, participants in the prospective study had the option of providing additional blood draws and questionnaires. Before DNA extraction, prospective study blood samples were shipped either frozen or at room temperature.

The record originates from a study of blood T cell repertoires in COVID-19 (TCRdb year 2020). Some background on the complete study: The collaborator samples originated in the United States, Italy and Spain and spanned the acute and convalescent phases of COVID-19. The prospective study material was composed of cDNA or gDNA derived from T cells, B-cell-depleted T cells, or PBMCs. Subjects who had been exposed to COVID-19, were actively infected with it, or had recovered from it provided the deeply sampled blood TCRbeta repertoires that made up the dataset. The repertoires were made available in a free public database intended to serve as a resource for research on the immune response to SARS-CoV-2. The samples were drawn from the first 160 participants of the ongoing ImmuneRACE study and from under 1,500 subjects provided by 6 global collaborators. The sample metadata nearly always contained a de-identified subject ID, COVID-19 status, age in years and sex. Where available, HLA class I and class II types were taken from metadata supplied by the sample provider and were not determined by assay-based typing. General study outcomes and caveats: The quantity of clinical and demographic metadata differed by source and by participant and was supplied without curation.

TCRbeta CDR3 regions were amplified from genomic DNA by means of the immunoSEQ Assay, a bias-controlled multiplex PCR. As for the authors' bioinformatics: The number of nucleated cells in each sample was estimated from the amplification of reference gene primers within the assay. To quantify the absolute abundance of each unique TCRbeta CDR3 rearrangement, sequence reads were collapsed and filtered. For each sample, productive Simpson clonality was calculated as the square root of Simpson's diversity index over productive rearrangements. The source is immuneACCESS, and TCRdb retained only in-frame sequences with V and J called. Part of the clones is not carried over; for the studies checked, unresolved V genes explain less than half of this, and the remainder is unexplained. Clone size and the V and J calls come from that table; the DNA yielded D and trimming. The sample contains about 390,000 clones, more than 75% of them found a single time. The ten largest clones capture roughly a tenth of the sample.

Spanning cysteine to phenylalanine, the CDR3 consists of 14 amino acids. Of all the DNA, just the CDR3 is kept, 42 bases in frame from base 1. CDR1 and CDR2 (SNHLY, FYNNEI) derive from the germline V gene. Trimming takes 6 bases off V and 7 bases off J; junction bases not matched to a gene: 8. The chain links TRBV2 with TRBJ1-4, and TRBD1 aligns with 7 junction nucleotides. The sequencing sample was made of PBMCs or T cells enriched from blood (not recorded which). This clonotype was obtained from a woman in her forties or fifties who had recovered from COVID-19. The CDR3 region: CASRATGLGEKLFF. In nucleotide form, the sequence is TGTGCCAGCAGAGCGACAGGGTTAGGTGAAAAACTGTTTTTT.